The rows below give T cell receptor beta chains drawn from one sample of a study of T cell repertoires in ileal Crohn's disease. Here immunoSEQ multiplex PCR was the method, and the copy in TCRdb shows in-frame clones only, minus some. The sample lists around 7,400 clones; roughly four fifths were seen once. The sample comprised ileal tissue. The source of these receptors is an adult with Crohn's disease. CDR3s include the opening cysteine and the closing phenylalanine or tryptophan. A D gene is named only where the DNA matches it firmly. Rows give clone size only sometimes, using once, few, many, or a class for an expanded clone.

>NA|TRBJ2-1|TRBV2|TRBD1
CASRTLTGGSYNEQFF
TGTGCCAGCAGGACATTGACAGGGGGCTCCTACAATGAGCAGTTCTTC
>NA|TRBJ2-1|TRBV27|NA
CASSFRQGSYNEQFF
TGTGCCAGCAGTTTCCGGCAGGGCTCCTACAATGAGCAGTTCTTC
>few|TRBJ2-4|TRBV27|NA
CASSLSQEGPKNIQYF
TGTGCCAGCAGTTTATCGCAGGAGGGGCCCAAAAACATTCAGTACTTC
>NA|TRBJ2-1|TRBV7-2|NA
CASSFNPGGAGGLDEQFF
TGTGCCAGCAGCTTTAACCCGGGGGGCGCCGGGGGTCTGGATGAGCAGTTCTTC
>NA|TRBJ1-1|TRBV4-2|NA
CTSSQDTHREAFF
TGTACCAGCAGCCAAGATACGCACAGGGAAGCTTTCTTT
>NA|TRBJ2-7|TRBV30|NA
CAWSGSGVGFYSYEQYF
TGTGCCTGGAGCGGTTCGGGAGTTGGATTTTACTCCTACGAGCAGTACTTC
>NA|TRBJ2-3|TRBV19|NA
CASSITGGASDTQYF
TGTGCCAGTAGTATCACAGGGGGGGCGTCAGATACGCAGTATTTT
>NA|TRBJ1-1|TRBV19|NA
CASDPGRLNTEAFF
TGTGCCAGTGATCCAGGGCGCCTGAACACTGAAGCTTTCTTT
>NA|TRBJ2-7|TRBV7-2|NA
CASSIGPTSEQYF
TGTGCCAGCAGCATAGGACCGACTTCGGAGCAGTACTTC
>NA|TRBJ2-7|TRBV11-2|NA
CASSLGAGVYEQYF
TGTGCCAGCAGCTTAGGGGCGGGCGTCTACGAGCAGTACTTC
>NA|TRBJ1-1|TRBV29-1|TRBD1
CSAQGGPGWNTEAFF
TGCAGCGCCCAAGGGGGCCCGGGATGGAACACTGAAGCTTTCTTT
>NA|TRBJ1-1|TRBV25-1|NA
CASSAIAFRDEVAFF
TGTGCCAGCAGTGCGATCGCATTCCGGGATGAAGTAGCTTTCTTT
>NA|TRBJ1-3|TRBV11-2|NA
CASSLQGSPGNTIYF
TGTGCCAGCAGCCTACAGGGCTCTCCTGGAAACACCATATATTTT
>NA|TRBJ1-2|TRBV5-6|TRBD1
CASSQGTGPYGYTF
TGTGCCAGCAGCCAGGGGACAGGACCCTATGGCTACACCTTC
>NA|TRBJ2-5|TRBV15|NA
CATSRELEVVTETQYF
TGTGCCACCAGCAGAGAACTGGAGGTAGTCACAGAGACCCAGTACTTC
>NA|TRBJ2-3|TRBV7-3|TRBD2
CASSPTPSGGFTDTQYF
TGTGCCAGCAGCCCCACCCCTAGCGGGGGGTTCACAGATACGCAGTATTTT
>NA|TRBJ1-2|TRBV2|NA
CASSDTGRGTYGYTF
TGTGCCAGCAGTGACACAGGGAGGGGGACTTATGGCTACACCTTC
>NA|TRBJ2-1|TRBV9|NA
CASSVSLVEQFF
TGTGCCAGCAGCGTTAGCCTAGTTGAGCAGTTCTTC
>NA|TRBJ2-5|TRBV6-1|TRBD2
CASRLAGGGETQYF
TGTGCCAGCAGACTAGCGGGAGGAGGGGAGACCCAGTACTTC
>NA|TRBJ2-2|TRBV4-2|NA
CASSQVGRGTGELFF
TGTGCCAGCAGCCAAGTAGGAAGGGGCACCGGGGAGCTGTTTTTT
>NA|TRBJ2-1|TRBV18|NA
CASSPPNGRLRNEQFF
TGTGCCAGCTCACCACCTAACGGGAGATTGAGGAATGAGCAGTTCTTC
>NA|TRBJ2-4|TRBV11-3|TRBD2
CASWEREAKNIQYF
TGTGCCAGCTGGGAGCGGGAGGCCAAAAACATTCAGTACTTC
>few|TRBJ2-1|TRBV14|NA
CASSQDRLLARGRNEQFF
TGTGCCAGCAGCCAAGATCGCCTTTTAGCTCGAGGCCGCAATGAGCAGTTCTTC
>NA|TRBJ1-2|TRBV4-2|TRBD1
CASSQEGGLGEGYTF
TGTGCCAGCAGCCAAGAAGGGGGCCTGGGAGAGGGCTACACCTTC
>NA|TRBJ2-1|TRBV7-2|NA
CASSLRPSSGILRDEQFF
TGTGCCAGCAGCTTACGCCCGTCGTCTGGTATATTACGGGATGAGCAGTTCTTC
>few|TRBJ1-2|TRBV6-5|NA
CASSMTATLYGYTF
TGTGCCAGCAGTATGACAGCTACTCTCTATGGCTACACCTTC
>NA|TRBJ1-5|TRBV6-5|TRBD1
CASSRTGAQPQHF
TGTGCCAGCAGTCGGACAGGGGCTCAGCCCCAGCATTTT
>NA|TRBJ2-3|TRBV25-1|TRBD2
CASSGRLAGGTDTQYF
TGTGCCAGCAGTGGGCGCCTAGCGGGGGGGACAGATACGCAGTATTTT